This T cell receptor beta chain was obtained from a study of T-cell reconstitution after alpha-beta-depleted transplantation in children. The study's findings and limits: Approximately two months post-transplant, alpha-beta T cells reportedly originated from several hundred expanded graft clones. TCRbeta diversity was high at day 60 in some patients (a result of surviving recipient T cells and thymic progenitors). By one year post-transplant, T-cell counts and diversity largely arose from T cells that were newly produced.

Comment on this clonotype: The antigen is undetermined.

TCRbeta library preparation incorporated unique molecular identifiers. TCRdb re-called the PCR reads with MiXCR, one entry per CDR3 protein. The data hold 540,000 or so distinct CDR3 sequences, with about 21% observed a single time. The CDR3 runs to 16 residues. Losses at the gene ends were 3 bases for V and 2 bases for J; bases not matched to a gene: 10. Germline V gives CDR1 SQVTM, CDR2 ANQGSEA. The TCR comes from a boy in the first two years of life who had a stem cell transplant for acute myeloid leukemia, so the T cells may come from the graft donor. The sample in question was PBMCs, mostly from graft donor cells, obtained 360 days after TCRalphabeta/CD19-depleted stem cell transplant. The rearrangement joins TRBV29-1 to TRBJ2-1, with 7 bases matching TRBD2. CDR3: CSVEGGSQITYNEQFF. CDR3 in DNA: TGCAGCGTTGAGGGCGGGAGTCAGATAACCTACAATGAGCAGTTCTTC.